This is a list of T cell receptor beta chains from one sample in a study of tumor and adjacent non-tumor tissue in lung cancer. TCRdb redid the calling of the multiplex PCR reads with MiXCR, one entry per CDR3 protein. This sample has 65,000 to 90,000 distinct CDR3 sequences, with around 65% found just once. The sample taken for sequencing was lung tumor tissue. The origin of the receptors is a woman aged 70-85 years with non-small cell lung cancer. CDR3s include the opening cysteine and the closing phenylalanine or tryptophan. Fields, in order: clone size, D gene, V gene, J gene, CDR3 DNA, CDR3 protein. The D gene is left open where the match is weak. Where a row states a size, it is once, few, many or the class of an expanded clone; other rows omit it.

-	-	TRBV29-1	TRBJ2-5	TGCAACGTTGAAAAGGGGTCCCACGGAGAGACCCAGTACTTC	CNVEKGSHGETQYF
-	-	TRBV21-1	TRBJ2-5	TGTGCCAGTAGCAAGGGACTAGCGGAGACGGTCCAAGAGACCCAGTACTTC	CASSKGLAETVQETQYF
-	-	TRBV6-6	TRBJ1-4	TGTGCCAGCAGTTGCGGGGACGGAAGCTCAGATGAAAAACTGTTTTTT	CASSCGDGSSDEKLFF
once	-	TRBV10-2	TRBJ1-6	TGTGCCAGTAGTGCTTGGAAGGGAAACCCACCCCTCCACTTT	CASSAWKGNPPLHF
many	TRBD1	TRBV10-2	TRBJ1-1	TGCGCCAGCAGTGAGTTGGCAGGGGGTGAAGCTTTCTTT	CASSELAGGEAFF
-	-	TRBV12-3/TRBV12-4	TRBJ1-1	TGTGACAGCAGTCAGGCTAAGAACACTGAAGCTTCATTT	CDSSQAKNTEASF
few	-	TRBV11-1	TRBJ1-1	TGTGCCAACAGCTCTCAGGGAGGGTCTGAAGCCTTCTTT	CANSSQGGSEAFF
-	-	TRBV28	TRBJ2-1	TGTGCCAGCAGTCACGGCCAGTGGATCGCCTGGGCCAATGAGCAGTTCTTC	CASSHGQWIAWANEQFF
medium-sized	-	TRBV6-5	TRBJ1-1	TGTGCCAGCAGGCAGAAGGGGGGGCTGAACACTGAAGCTTTCTTT	CASRQKGGLNTEAFF
many	TRBD1	TRBV28	TRBJ2-7	TGTGCCAGCAGTGCCGGGACAGGTGTATACGAGCAGTACTTC	CASSAGTGVYEQYF
-	-	TRBV7-9	TRBJ1-5	TGTAACAGCAGTCACGTAGACCAGCCCCAGCATTTT	CNSSHVDQPQHF
-	-	TRBV4-2	TRBJ2-2	TGTGCCAGCAGCCCACAGATTCAGAACGCCGGGGAGCTGTTTTTT	CASSPQIQNAGELFF
-	-	TRBV28	TRBJ1-5	TGTGCCAGTAGCCCGCAGTGGGATAGCAATCAGCCCCAGCATTTT	CASSPQWDSNQPQHF
-	TRBD1	TRBV5-1	TRBJ1-1	TGCGCCAGCGGCTTGAGTCCGGGACAGACGAACACTGATGCTTTCTTT	CASGLSPGQTNTDAFF
-	-	TRBV6-5	TRBJ2-6	TGTACCAGCAGTTACTCGATGGGCCCTGGGGCCAACGTCCTGACTTTC	CTSSYSMGPGANVLTF
-	-	TRBV12-3/TRBV12-4	TRBJ1-1	TGTACCAGCGGCATAACAGGGATGAACACTGAAGCTTTCTTT	CTSGITGMNTEAFF
-	TRBD1	TRBV4-1	TRBJ1-1	TGCACCAACAGCCAAGATTCCGGACAGGCACTATTGAACACTGAAGCTTTCTTT	CTNSQDSGQALLNTEAFF
medium-sized	-	TRBV11-2	TRBJ2-7	TGTGCCAGCAGCTTAGATATTGCAACCTACGAGCAGTACTTC	CASSLDIATYEQYF
once	-	TRBV4-2	TRBJ2-3	TGTGCCAGCAGCCAAGTGGTCACGGCTAGCTATAGCACAGATACGCAGTATTTT	CASSQVVTASYSTDTQYF
-	-	TRBV11-2	TRBJ2-7	TGTGCCAGCAGCTTATCAGCGGACTCCTACTATGAGCAGTACTTC	CASSLSADSYYEQYF
-	-	TRBV12-5	TRBJ1-5	TGTGCTAGTCCCCTCTCCGAATCCGACCAGCCCCAGCATTTT	CASPLSESDQPQHF
-	-	TRBV5-5	TRBJ2-1	TGCGCCGGCAGCCTGGCCTGGGTGAACAATGAGCAGTTCTTC	CAGSLAWVNNEQFF
many	-	TRBV12-3/TRBV12-4	TRBJ1-2	TGTGCCAGCAGTTATTCGGAGAGCTATGGCTACACCTTC	CASSYSESYGYTF
-	TRBD1	TRBV6-1	TRBJ2-5	TGTGCCAGCAGCTCCAGGACAGGGGCCTACCAAGAGACCCAATACTTC	CASSSRTGAYQETQYF
-	-	TRBV29-1	TRBJ1-1	TGCATCGTTGTCCCGGGTTCGACCACTGAAGCCTTCTTT	CIVVPGSTTEAFF
-	-	TRBV4-1	TRBJ1-5	TGCGCCAGCAGCACAGGAGTAACTTGGAATAGCAGTCAACCCCAGCATTTT	CASSTGVTWNSSQPQHF
many	-	TRBV5-1	TRBJ2-7	TGCGCCAGCAGCTTGGCAGGAGCTCGGGGGGAGCAGTACTTC	CASSLAGARGEQYF
-	TRBD2	TRBV5-4	TRBJ2-1	TGTGCCCGTAAACGAGAAGCGGGAAATGAGCAGTTCTTC	CARKREAGNEQFF
many	TRBD2	TRBV6-1	TRBJ2-1	TGTGCCAGCAGGGTCCGGGGACTAGCGCCGGCCGGCTCCTACAATGAGCAGTTCTTC	CASRVRGLAPAGSYNEQFF
once	TRBD2	TRBV6-6	TRBJ2-1	TGTGCCAGCAACCCTCGTGGGACTAGCGGGAGCTGGGGCCAGTTCTTC	CASNPRGTSGSWGQFF
-	-	TRBV28	TRBJ2-2	TGTACCAGTCGCGGCAGGACCATCTGGGCCGGGGAGCTGTTTTTT	CTSRGRTIWAGELFF
-	TRBD2	TRBV5-1	TRBJ2-1	TGCGCCAGCAGCTGGCGGGAGAACGCCATTGATCACTTCTTC	CASSWRENAIDHFF
-	-	TRBV6-1	TRBJ2-4	TGTGCCAGCAGTGAAGTGGTGTTTGGGCAGGGGAACATTCAGTACTTC	CASSEVVFGQGNIQYF
few	-	TRBV11-2	TRBJ2-2	TGTGCCAGCAGCTTAAGTTCGAACACCTGGGAGCTGTTTTTT	CASSLSSNTWELFF
many	TRBD2	TRBV6-5	TRBJ2-1	TGTGCCAGCAGTTCGGGACTAGCGGGAGTCAATGAGCAGTTCTTC	CASSSGLAGVNEQFF
-	TRBD2	TRBV5-4	TRBJ2-5	TGTGCTAGCAGCTCATGGACTAGAGGGAGCCCAGAGACCCAGTACTTC	CASSSWTRGSPETQYF
-	TRBD2	TRBV6-1	TRBJ2-1	TGTACCAGTAGTGAAATGCGGGAGGCCCTGTACAATGAGCAGTTCTTC	CTSSEMREALYNEQFF
-	TRBD1	TRBV6-5	TRBJ1-2	TGTGGCAGCAGTTACCAGGGGGGGGATGGCTACACCTTC	CGSSYQGGDGYTF
many	-	TRBV28	TRBJ2-2	TGTGCCAGCAGTACCCGGGATGGGCAAGACACCGGGGAGCTGTTTTTT	CASSTRDGQDTGELFF
-	TRBD1	TRBV29-1	TRBJ1-2	TGCATCGTGGGACAGTCTGGATACACCTTC	CIVGQSGYTF
-	TRBD2	TRBV10-2	TRBJ2-5	TGCGCCAGCAGGGGGCCATTAGCGGGAGATGAGACCCAGTACTTC	CASRGPLAGDETQYF
-	-	TRBV6-1	TRBJ2-7	TGTGCCAGCATTACGGGTAAAGGGCCTTACGAGCAGTACTTC	CASITGKGPYEQYF
-	TRBD1	TRBV5-1	TRBJ1-6	TGCGCGTGCAGCCCGGGACAGGGGGCAAATTCACTCCTCCACTTT	CACSPGQGANSLLHF
many	TRBD2	TRBV7-9	TRBJ2-1	TGTGCCAGCAGCTATTTCTCACTAGCGGGAGTGGGAGGTGAGCAGTTCTTC	CASSYFSLAGVGGEQFF
many	-	TRBV6-5	TRBJ1-5	TGTGCCAGCAGTTACTCTTCTGGGTTACAGCCCCAGCATTTT	CASSYSSGLQPQHF
-	-	TRBV12-3/TRBV12-4	TRBJ2-2	TGTGCCAGCAGTTTAGCCGGGAAGCTGTTTTTT	CASSLAGKLFF
-	TRBD1	TRBV30	TRBJ1-2	TGTGCCTGGACCGGACAGGACAGACACTATGGCTACACCTTC	CAWTGQDRHYGYTF
-	TRBD1	TRBV28	TRBJ2-1	TGTGCCAACGCGGGGACAGGGAGCAGGGATGAGCAGTTCTTC	CANAGTGSRDEQFF
-	-	TRBV11-3	TRBJ2-3	TGTGCCAACAGCTTTGACACTAGCACATATACACAGTATTTT	CANSFDTSTYTQYF
-	TRBD1	TRBV6-1	TRBJ1-5	TGCGCCAGCAGTCCAGCCGGGACAGGGGTTCAGCACCAGCATTTT	CASSPAGTGVQHQHF
-	-	TRBV24-1	TRBJ1-5	TGTGCCACCAGTGATTTGACTGGACTAGCGGGAGGCGAAGATACGCAGCATTTT	CATSDLTGLAGGEDTQHF
-	TRBD1	TRBV4-1	TRBJ1-1	TGCCCCAGTAGCCAAGACGACTGGGACAGGCCGAACACTGAAGCTTTCTTT	CPSSQDDWDRPNTEAFF
-	-	TRBV20-1	TRBJ2-3	TGCAGTGCTCATAGCGGAAGCACAGATACGCAGTATTTT	CSAHSGSTDTQYF